Included here is one TCR beta chain sequence, with context. This clone's antigen is unknown. The limits of the CDR3 on the DNA are not certain, so only TCRdb's listed CDR3 is given. This record comes from a study of OX40 agonist ivuxolimab in advanced cancers. In the study overall: Ivuxolimab was an agonistic, fully human IgG2 monoclonal antibody directed against OX40 (CD134), a costimulatory receptor. Prior anti-PD-1, anti-PD-L1 or anti-CTLA-4 therapy was permitted, and roughly two fifths of dose-escalation patients had received checkpoint inhibitors. Intravenous ivuxolimab was administered to patients every 2 weeks at six dose levels: 0.01, 0.1, 0.3, 1.5, 3 and 10 mg/kg. In the dose-escalation cohort, 70% to 90% of patients were male, and the mean age was approximately 60 years with a range of about 20 to 80. Partial responses occurred in three dose-escalation patients, of whom one had hepatocellular carcinoma and two had cutaneous melanoma. Among the roughly 50 dose-escalation patients, about 20 had hepatocellular carcinoma, roughly 15 melanoma, 9 renal cell carcinoma and 9 head and neck cancer. The purpose of peripheral TCRbeta sequencing was to test whether ivuxolimab changed TCR sequence diversity and led to clonal T-cell expansion. The paper covers the monotherapy dose-escalation part of the phase I ivuxolimab trial, which included N = 52 patients.

To sequence the TCRbeta CDR3 region, genomic DNA was isolated from the sorted cells. The immunoSEQ Assay was used for sequencing of TCRbeta CDR3 regions. What TCRdb holds here is the immuneACCESS table cut down to in-frame rearrangements. Part of the clones is not present; checked against another copy, under half of the missing clones reflect an unresolved V gene, and the others are unexplained. This sample lists tens of thousands of clones; 92% were detected once. The top ten constitute 20% to 25% of the sample. The CDR3 holds 18 amino acids from the cysteine to the phenylalanine. Based on the germline V gene (reference sequence), the CDR1 and CDR2 sequences are SEHNR and FQNEAQ. The paper's findings and limits, for the study overall: At doses of 0.1 to 3.0 mg/kg, clonal expansion of both CD4+ and CD8+ T cells in blood was seen between baseline and week 6. Which antigens the clonally expanded peripheral T cells were specific for was not determined. Low levels of normalized T-cell clonal expansion were also shown by some nonresponding patients. Partial responders in the 0.1-3.0 mg/kg groups had among the lowest normalized peripheral clonal expansion, especially among CD8+ T cells. After ivuxolimab, expanded clones were on average more numerous among CD8+ T cells than among CD4+ T cells.

The trial excluded patients who had a history of autoimmune disease or were on systemic immunosuppression. Peripheral blood for TCR sequencing was drawn from every dose cohort at baseline, at cycle 4 day 1 and at cycle 7 day 1. The samples were taken from a phase I, first-in-human, multicenter, open-label dose-escalation trial of ivuxolimab. Adults with locally advanced or metastatic head and neck squamous cell, hepatocellular, melanoma or renal cell carcinoma were enrolled in the trial. CD4+ and CD8+ T cells were sorted separately from peripheral blood before TCR sequencing. The material sequenced was CD4+ or CD8+ T cells sorted from blood, taken in a trial of the OX40 agonist ivuxolimab. The chain is assembled from TRBV7-9 and TRBJ2-1; the table gives TRBD2 as D, unverified against the DNA. The sequence was collected from an adult with an advanced solid tumor such as melanoma, head and neck, liver or kidney cancer. The CDR3 sequence is CASILGLAGDFPYNEQFF.